The table lists the clone carrying this T cell receptor beta chain with many counts. Its cognate antigen is unknown. J was trimmed by 5 bases and V by 7 bases; bases with no gene match: 9. The CDR3 has 14 residues. These data are taken from a study of Graves' ophthalmopathy and Graves' hyperthyroidism. The study amplified TCR beta CDR3 regions using RNA transcripts. HTBI-primed RT-PCR formed the first round, and a multiplex PCR formed the second. TCRdb re-analysed the multiplex PCR reads in MiXCR, keeping a single row per CDR3 protein. The sample holds around 590,000 distinct CDR3 sequences, approximately 37% seen once. The hyperthyroidism patients, aged 18 to 65, had been newly diagnosed, with under 2 months' duration. Study outcomes and limitations: In blood appeared most of the expanded thyroid clonotypes whose frequency exceeded 0.001.

V and J are TRBV12-3 or TRBV12-4 and TRBJ1-2, with TRBD1 matching over 8 bases. The sequenced material came from peripheral blood or thyroid tissue (not recorded which). This receptor was identified in an adult man with Graves' hyperthyroidism. This chain's CDR3 is CASTLGQGLYGYTF. In nucleotides, the CDR3 is TGTGCCAGCACCCTCGGACAGGGCTTGTATGGCTACACCTTC.